This T cell receptor (beta chain) came from a study of cytomegalovirus exposure and HLA in healthy donors (dated by TCRdb to 2016 to 2017). With regard to the full study: In an earlier analysis of roughly 500 of the donors, under 300 Gb of sequence data and 95 million to 130 million unique TCR beta sequences from roughly 200 million T cells were reported. Roughly 300 gigabases of sequencing data and approximately 85 million unique TCR sequences were included in an early release covering about 700 HLA-typed donors. To predict cytomegalovirus infection status, the study brought together high-throughput TCR immunosequencing, statistical association of individual TCRs with disease status, and machine learning. The study aimed to test whether signatures of past pathogen exposure could be identified by cataloging public T cell receptors. The T cell repertoires of 666 subjects were profiled by immunosequencing and related to cytomegalovirus serostatus. HLA typing included class I and class II loci at four-digit resolution. Of the approximately 400 genotyped donors, roughly 80% were placed in the genetic ancestry cluster associated with self-reported Caucasian donors. In addition to the first cohort of 650 to 800 subjects, a separate validation cohort of 120 different subjects was used. On average, 235,054 unique TCR beta nucleotide sequences were sequenced per donor among 350 to 400 genotyped donors of the cohort, with 15% to 20% of those sequences being non-productive. Rather than using new phenotypic data, the later analysis identified candidate immune exposures from TCR beta sequences and from how often those sequences occurred across donors. The number of donors typed differed by locus, with 629-630 for A, B, C, DRB1 and DQB1, around 560 for DQA1, about 610 for DPA1, and 450 to 480 for DPB1. In an earlier analysis of 500 to 650 of the donors, high-throughput TCR beta sequencing was used to judge whether each TCR beta V gene segment behaved as functional or pseudogenic. A handful of DR-DQ haplotypes were handled as single units for association and clustering because linkage in the cohort was strong. All discovery cohort repertoires had been generated using a single sequencing platform. In a later analysis, previously published TCR beta repertoires from about 670 donors were re-analyzed and high-resolution HLA genotyping was added so that TCR occurrence patterns could be studied. Donor age, sex, ethnicity and CMV serostatus were compiled together with the repertoire data. A later genetic analysis used genome-wide SNP genotypes for about 65% of the 666 donors, treating that subset as a discovery cohort. Results and caveats for the whole study, not just this receptor: While some public TCRs were present in many individuals, most TCR sequences turned up only very rarely across donors. Strong co-occurrence of HLA alleles, especially DR and DQ, made assigning TCR associations to individual alleles difficult. In an earlier analysis of more than 500 of the donors, most TCR beta V segments appeared in productive rearrangements about 87% or about 30% of the time, broadly matching IMGT annotations. A later genetic analysis associated a missense DCLRE1C variant with V-gene and J-gene trimming of TCR beta chains, and an independent cohort replicated the association. Immune exposure information for the cohort was limited to CMV serostatus. A group of highly shared sequence variants was considered likely to be a technical artifact of the sequencing pipeline. Some IMGT-functional V segments, including TRBV6-2 and TRBV6-3, could not be distinguished by the 87-base-pair reads and were therefore excluded. A later analysis found that most CMV-associated TCR beta chains appeared HLA-restricted, with HLA associations seemingly driven largely by CMV exposure. According to a later analysis, parvovirus B19, influenza, CMV and Epstein-Barr virus appeared linked to several top co-occurrence clusters. A later analysis found that TCR association rates varied across HLA loci, with DRB1 alleles showing the most associated TCRs and HLA-C alleles the fewest. The study listed approximately 160 TCR beta chains as associated with cytomegalovirus. In vitro tests confirmed that a few of the cytomegalovirus-associated TCR beta chains recognize cytomegalovirus antigens. At a false discovery rate of 0.05, a later analysis linked about 16,000 TCR beta sequences to specific HLA alleles. In a later analysis, HLA-associated TCR beta chains showed more clonal expansion and lower generation probabilities than non-associated chains that were equally common. The authors suggested that the approach could potentially be generalized to other disease states and immunological phenotypes. Because HLA typing was missing for some donors at each locus, association tests included only the typed subset. Compared with the roughly 670-donor mean, donors in an Asian-associated ancestry cluster had fewer N-insertions in productive TCRs, according to a later genetic analysis. Sequencing depth was assumed to be roughly uniform across donors in the presence/absence analyses, though that assumption may not hold. The classifier was reported to diagnose cytomegalovirus status with high specificity and sensitivity in both the original cohort and the validation cohort. The earlier analysis of approximately 590 of the donors excluded approximately 17 rarely observed V segments, including chromosome 9 orphons, because counts were too low. Correlated functional status among segregating V segments might reflect linkage disequilibrium, but an unknown experimental factor could not be ruled out. A further reported finding was that TCR beta sequences accurately predicted the HLA-A and HLA-B alleles for most subjects in the first cohort. The cohort was sequenced for TCR beta chains only, and without alpha or paired-chain data the features that could be detected were limited.

CDR1 and CDR2 (MNHEY, SMNVEV) derive from the germline V gene (reference sequence). The CDR3 runs 16 amino acids, cysteine and phenylalanine included. Only the CDR3 region is kept as DNA, spanning 48 bases read in frame from base 1. V loses 3 bases of germline sequence and J loses 5 bases, and the interval between the two ends is 16 bases. The receptor library was made with the immunoSEQ multiplex PCR assay. For the multiplex PCR, a mixture combining 60 forward primers for TCR Vbeta segments and 13 reverse primers for TCR Jbeta segments was used. Amplification of the CDR3 region of rearranged TCR beta genes was performed with a multiplex PCR assay on genomic DNA. The Illumina HiSeq System was used to sequence the amplified TCR beta libraries as 87-base-pair reads. As for the original processing: Across the 670 or so repertoires, a later analysis counted 78 million or so unique TCR beta chains, 9.5 million to 12 million of which were shared by at least two donors. To remove PCR and sequencing errors, raw reads were error-corrected and collapsed into unique sequences using a nearest-neighbor algorithm that merged closely related sequences. CDR3 sequences were aligned to IMGT reference sequences to assign V, D and J gene segments. For a sequence to be retained, at least a six-nucleotide match to both a V gene segment and a J gene segment was required. Rearrangements were called productive when the CDR3 lacked stop codons and stayed in frame with V and J; all others were non-productive. CDR3 was defined by IMGT convention, running from the second conserved V-encoded cysteine to the conserved J-encoded phenylalanine. The earlier analysis of some 580 of the donors excluded any sequence lacking an unambiguous match to a single V gene segment. An earlier analysis of approximately 590 of the donors called V segments functional above 56.7% productive rearrangements and segregating when the between-donor standard deviation exceeded 5%. To diagnose cytomegalovirus status from the catalog of TCR beta chain sequences, a statistical classification framework was built. In a later analysis, TCR nucleotide sequences were compared against IMGT/GENE-DB human TR gene sequences so that V and J genes could be assigned. In a later analysis, CDR3 sequences and most-parsimonious VDJ recombination scenarios were assigned using the TCRdist pipeline. In a later analysis, each TCR beta chain was defined by its CDR3 amino acid sequence together with its V-gene family, and reads without a unique V-gene family were excluded. As a way to deal with suspected cross-contamination and a sequencing artifact, a later analysis dropped 640 or so nucleotide sequences that were highly shared and had low generation probability. In a later analysis, a clonal expansion index for each public chain was calculated from normalized within-repertoire ranks of inferred template counts. Generation probabilities in a later analysis came from a VDJ recombination model fitted to out-of-frame rearrangements, and those results were checked against IGoR. A later analysis scored TCR-TCR, TCR-HLA and TCR-CMV co-occurrence with hypergeometric tests, applying a repertoire-size bias correction to TCR pairs. False discovery rates were estimated in a later analysis by permuting HLA or CMV assignments 20 times. In a later analysis, co-occurring TCRs were grouped with DBSCAN, and TCRdist sequence similarity was added when clustering was performed within HLA-allele-positive subsets. Repertoires with fewer than 30,000 or more than 120,000 public chains were left out of co-occurrence clustering, as were about 5 repertoires with anomalous nucleotide sharing. Sourced from immuneACCESS, this table was stored by TCRdb with only in-frame sequences that have V and J called. A share of the clones is absent; for the studies checked, an unresolved V gene accounts for under half, and the remainder has no known explanation. The V and J calls and clone size are taken from that table; D and trimming were inferred from the DNA. Present in this sample are 100,000 to 150,000 clones, approximately 78% of which were seen just once. Approximately 6.5% of the sample belongs to the ten largest clones.

Points on this clone: There is no known antigen for this receptor. Base quality data are lacking; no much larger clone is found one base away.

The cohort consisted of 670 or so healthy bone marrow donors. All cohort members were sampled while nominally healthy, although unrecorded immune exposures were likely present. The donor was CMV seronegative and belonged to the group of approximately 320 seronegative cohort members. Each donor provided a peripheral blood sample, and peripheral blood mononuclear cells were used for TCR beta sequencing. The Qiagen DNeasy Blood Extraction Kit was used to extract genomic DNA from the blood cell samples. Sequences were obtained from PBMCs. The TCR originated in a woman in her thirties or forties in good health and CMV-seronegative. The rearranged chain carries TRBV27 and TRBJ2-2, and TRBD1 may be the D gene, going by 5 matching bases. The sequenced DNA is TGTGCCAGCAGTTTCGTACAGGCCTCGGGTACCGGGGAGCTGTTTTTT. The resulting protein is CASSFVQASGTGELFF.